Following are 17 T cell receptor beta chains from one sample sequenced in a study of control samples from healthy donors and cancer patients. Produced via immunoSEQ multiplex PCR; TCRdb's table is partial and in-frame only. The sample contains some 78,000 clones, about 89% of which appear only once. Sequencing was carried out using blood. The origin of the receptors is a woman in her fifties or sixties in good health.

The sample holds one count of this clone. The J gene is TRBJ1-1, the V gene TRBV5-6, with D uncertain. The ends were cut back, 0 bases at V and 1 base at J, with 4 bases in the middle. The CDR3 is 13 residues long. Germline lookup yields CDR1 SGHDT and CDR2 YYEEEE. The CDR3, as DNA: TGTGCCAGCAGCTTGGACCCGAACACTGAAGCTTTCTTT. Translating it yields CASSLDPNTEAFF.

CDR3 nucleotide sequence: TGCGCCAGCAGGCACAGGGAAGAGACCCAGTACTTC. Translation gives CASRHREETQYF. The gene calls are TRBV5-1 and TRBJ2-5, with D possibly matching TRBD1 (6 bases). Germline CDR1 SGHRS, CDR2 YFSETQ. This CDR3 region has 12 residues. Trimming pared 5 bases from V and 3 bases from J, leaving 8 bases between.

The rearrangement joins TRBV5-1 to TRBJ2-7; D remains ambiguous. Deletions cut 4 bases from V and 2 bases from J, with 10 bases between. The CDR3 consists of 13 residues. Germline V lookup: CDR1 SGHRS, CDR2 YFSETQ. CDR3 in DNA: TGCGCCAGCAGCCCCCGAAAAACCTACGAGCAGTACTTC. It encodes CASSPRKTYEQYF.

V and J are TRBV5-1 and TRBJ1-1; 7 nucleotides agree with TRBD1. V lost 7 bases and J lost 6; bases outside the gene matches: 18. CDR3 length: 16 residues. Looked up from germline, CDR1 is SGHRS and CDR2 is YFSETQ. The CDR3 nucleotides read TGCGCCAGCTCTCGAACGGGGACAGCGTCGTGGCCTGAAGCTTTCTTT. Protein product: CASSRTGTASWPEAFF.

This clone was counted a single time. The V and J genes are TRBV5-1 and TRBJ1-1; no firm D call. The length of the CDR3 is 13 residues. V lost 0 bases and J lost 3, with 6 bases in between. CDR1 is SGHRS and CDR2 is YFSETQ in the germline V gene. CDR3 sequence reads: CASSLVGDTEAFF. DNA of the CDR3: TGCGCCAGCAGCTTGGTAGGAGACACTGAAGCTTTCTTT.

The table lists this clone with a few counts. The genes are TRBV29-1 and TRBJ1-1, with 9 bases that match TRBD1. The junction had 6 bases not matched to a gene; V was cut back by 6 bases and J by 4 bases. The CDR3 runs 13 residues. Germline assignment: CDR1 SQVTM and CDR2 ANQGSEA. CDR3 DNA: TGCAGCGTCCACAGGGGGCAGGGCACTGAAGCTTTCTTT. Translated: CSVHRGQGTEAFF.

CDR3 amino acids: CASSTGQGAMAFF. CDR3 nucleotide sequence: TGTGCCAGCAGCACGGGACAGGGGGCGATGGCTTTCTTT. V is TRBV11-3 and J is TRBJ1-1; 12 nucleotides align to TRBD1. CDR1 is SGHNT, CDR2 YENEEA, per germline. This CDR3 has 13 amino acids. The trim removed 5 bases at V and 11 bases at J, leaving 6 bases unmatched.

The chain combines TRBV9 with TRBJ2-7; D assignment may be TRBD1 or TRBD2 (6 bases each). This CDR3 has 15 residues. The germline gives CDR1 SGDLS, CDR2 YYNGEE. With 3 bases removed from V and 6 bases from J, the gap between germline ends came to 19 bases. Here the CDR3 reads CASSARDTEGPEQYF. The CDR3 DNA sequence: TGTGCCAGCAGCGCCCGGGACACGGAGGGTCCCGAGCAGTACTTC.

The chain's CDR3 is CASRGGQANSPLHF. The DNA of the CDR3 is TGTGCCAGCAGGGGAGGACAGGCCAATTCACCCCTCCACTTT. The chain combines TRBV28 with TRBJ1-6; 7 bases are shared with TRBD1. The V segment lost 6 bases and the J segment 7 bases; nucleotides outside the gene matches: 6. The germline V gene has CDR1 MDHEN and CDR2 SYDVKM. The CDR3 sequence is 14 residues long.

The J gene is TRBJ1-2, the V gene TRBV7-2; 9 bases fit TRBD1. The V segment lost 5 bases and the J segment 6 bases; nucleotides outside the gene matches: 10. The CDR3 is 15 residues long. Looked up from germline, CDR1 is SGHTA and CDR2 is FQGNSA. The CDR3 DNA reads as TGTGCCAGCAGCCCCAGACAGGGGGGGTTGGATGGCTACACCTTC. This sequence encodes CASSPRQGGLDGYTF.

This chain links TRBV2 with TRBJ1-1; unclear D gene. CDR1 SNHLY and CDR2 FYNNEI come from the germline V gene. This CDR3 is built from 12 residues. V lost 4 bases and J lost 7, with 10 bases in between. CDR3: CASSATTLEAFF. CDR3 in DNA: TGTGCCAGCAGTGCGACAACGCTTGAAGCTTTCTTT.

CDR3 nucleotide sequence: TGTGCCAGTGGAAACAGGGGGGCAGATACGCAGTATTTT. This sequence encodes CASGNRGADTQYF. The rearrangement uses TRBV19 and TRBJ2-3; TRBD1 matches 8 bases. Germline loops: CDR1 LNHDA, CDR2 SQIVND (reference sequence). The CDR3 runs to 13 residues. With 8 bases clipped from V and 4 bases from J, the junction kept 5 bases outside the gene matches. Filled out from reference TRBV19 and TRBJ2-3, the complete variable domain reads DGGITQSPKYLFRKEGQNVTLSCEQNLNHDAMYWYRQDPGQGLRLIYYSQIVNDFQKGDIAEGYSVSREKKESFPLTVTSAQKNPTAFYLCASGNRGADTQYFGPGTRLTVL.

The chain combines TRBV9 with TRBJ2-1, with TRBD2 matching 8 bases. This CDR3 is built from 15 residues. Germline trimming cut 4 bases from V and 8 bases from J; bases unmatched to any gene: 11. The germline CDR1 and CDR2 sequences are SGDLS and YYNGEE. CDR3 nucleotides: TGTGCCAGCAGCCTCCCGGGGACTAGATCCGATGAGCAGTTCTTC. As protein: CASSLPGTRSDEQFF.

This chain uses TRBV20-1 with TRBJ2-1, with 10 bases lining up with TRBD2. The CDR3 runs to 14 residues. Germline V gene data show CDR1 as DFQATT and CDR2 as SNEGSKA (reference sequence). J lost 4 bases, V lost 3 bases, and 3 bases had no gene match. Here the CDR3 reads CSASRTSGYNEQFF. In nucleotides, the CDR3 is TGCAGTGCTAGTCGGACTAGCGGATACAATGAGCAGTTCTTC.

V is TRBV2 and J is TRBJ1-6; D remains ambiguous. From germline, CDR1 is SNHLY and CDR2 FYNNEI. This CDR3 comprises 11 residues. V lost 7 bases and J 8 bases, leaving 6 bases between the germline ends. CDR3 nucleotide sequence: TGTGCCAGCACCCTAGATTCACCCCTCCACTTT. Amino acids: CASTLDSPLHF.

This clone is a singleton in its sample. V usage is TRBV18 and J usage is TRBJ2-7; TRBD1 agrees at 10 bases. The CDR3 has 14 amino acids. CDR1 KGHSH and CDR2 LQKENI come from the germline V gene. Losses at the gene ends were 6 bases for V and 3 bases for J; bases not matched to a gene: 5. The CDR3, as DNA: TGTGCCAGCTCCCCGGGACAGGGGTACTACGAGCAGTACTTC. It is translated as CASSPGQGYYEQYF. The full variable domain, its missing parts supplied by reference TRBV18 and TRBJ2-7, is NAGVMQNPRHLVRRRGQEARLRCSPMKGHSHVYWYRQLPEEGLKFMVYLQKENIIDESGMPKERFSAEFPKEGPSILRIQQVVRGDSAAYFCASSPGQGYYEQYFGPGTRLTVT.

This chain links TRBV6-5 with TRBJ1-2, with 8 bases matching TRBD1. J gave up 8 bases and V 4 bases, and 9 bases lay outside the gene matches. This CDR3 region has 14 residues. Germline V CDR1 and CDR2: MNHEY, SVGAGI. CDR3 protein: CASSSGQGVYGYTF. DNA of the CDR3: TGTGCCAGCAGTTCCGGACAGGGAGTGTACGGCTACACCTTC.